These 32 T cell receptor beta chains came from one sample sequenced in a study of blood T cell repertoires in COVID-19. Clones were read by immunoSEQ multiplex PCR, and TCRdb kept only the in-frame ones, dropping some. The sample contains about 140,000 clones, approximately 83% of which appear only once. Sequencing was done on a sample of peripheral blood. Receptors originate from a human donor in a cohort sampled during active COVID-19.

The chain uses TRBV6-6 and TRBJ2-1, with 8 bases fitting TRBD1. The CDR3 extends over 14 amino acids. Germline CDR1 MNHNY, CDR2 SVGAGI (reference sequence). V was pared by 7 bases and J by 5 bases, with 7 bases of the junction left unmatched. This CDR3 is CASTSGQVNNEQFF. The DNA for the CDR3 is TGTGCCAGCACCTCGGGACAGGTAAACAATGAGCAGTTCTTC.

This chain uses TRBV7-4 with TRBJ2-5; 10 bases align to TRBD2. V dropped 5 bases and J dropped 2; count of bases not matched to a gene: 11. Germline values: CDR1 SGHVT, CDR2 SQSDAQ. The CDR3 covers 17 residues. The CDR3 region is CASSPLLAGALQETQYF. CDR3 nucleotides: TGTGCCAGCAGCCCTCTTCTAGCGGGGGCTCTTCAAGAGACCCAGTACTTC.

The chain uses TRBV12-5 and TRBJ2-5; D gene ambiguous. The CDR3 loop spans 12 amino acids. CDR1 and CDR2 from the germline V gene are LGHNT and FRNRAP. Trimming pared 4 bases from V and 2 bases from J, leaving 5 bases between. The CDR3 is CASGSTQETQYF. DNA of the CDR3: TGTGCTAGTGGTTCCACACAAGAGACCCAGTACTTC.

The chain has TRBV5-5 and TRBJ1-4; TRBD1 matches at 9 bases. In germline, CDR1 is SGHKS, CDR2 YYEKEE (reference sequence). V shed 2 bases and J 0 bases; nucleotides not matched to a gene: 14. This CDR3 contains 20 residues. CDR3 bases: TGTGCCAGCAGCTTTCCGGCGGGACAGGGTATTTCTTCAACTAATGAAAAACTGTTTTTT. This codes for CASSFPAGQGISSTNEKLFF.

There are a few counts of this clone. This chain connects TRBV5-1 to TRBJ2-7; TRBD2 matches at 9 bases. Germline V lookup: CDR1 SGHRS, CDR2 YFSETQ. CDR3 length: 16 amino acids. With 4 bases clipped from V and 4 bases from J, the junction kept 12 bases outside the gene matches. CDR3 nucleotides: TGCGCCAGCAGCAGCGGGCGGGGGGGAACAACATACGAGCAGTACTTC. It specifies CASSSGRGGTTYEQYF.

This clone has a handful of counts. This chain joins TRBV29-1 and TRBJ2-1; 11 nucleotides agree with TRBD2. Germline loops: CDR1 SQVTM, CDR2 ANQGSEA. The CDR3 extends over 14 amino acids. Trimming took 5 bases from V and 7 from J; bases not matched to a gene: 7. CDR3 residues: CSVFLAGGPNEQFF. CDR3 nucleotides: TGCAGCGTTTTTTTAGCGGGGGGGCCTAATGAGCAGTTCTTC.

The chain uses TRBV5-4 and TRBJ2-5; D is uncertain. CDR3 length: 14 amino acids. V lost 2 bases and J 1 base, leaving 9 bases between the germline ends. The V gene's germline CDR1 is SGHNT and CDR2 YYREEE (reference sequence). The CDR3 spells CASSFRHLQETQYF. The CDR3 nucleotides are TGTGCCAGCAGCTTTAGACACCTCCAAGAGACCCAGTACTTC.

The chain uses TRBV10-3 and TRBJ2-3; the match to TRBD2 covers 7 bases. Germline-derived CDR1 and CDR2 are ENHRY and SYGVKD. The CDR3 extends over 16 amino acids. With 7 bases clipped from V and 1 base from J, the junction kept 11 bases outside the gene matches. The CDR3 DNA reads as TGTGCCATCACCTCACGACTAGCCCTAGGCACAGATACGCAGTATTTT. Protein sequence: CAITSRLALGTDTQYF.

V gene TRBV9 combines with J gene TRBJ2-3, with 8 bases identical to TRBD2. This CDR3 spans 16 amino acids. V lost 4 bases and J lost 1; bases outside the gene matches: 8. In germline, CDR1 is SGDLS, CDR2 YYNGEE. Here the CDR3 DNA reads TGTGCCAGCAGCCCCCGGGGGGGCCTAGGCACAGATACGCAGTATTTT. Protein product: CASSPRGGLGTDTQYF.

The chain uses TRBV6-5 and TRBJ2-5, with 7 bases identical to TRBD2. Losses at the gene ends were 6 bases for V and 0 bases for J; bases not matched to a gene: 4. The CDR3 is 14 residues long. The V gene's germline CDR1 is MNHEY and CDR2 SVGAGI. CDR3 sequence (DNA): TGTGCCAGCAGACATCTAGCGGACCAAGAGACCCAGTACTTC. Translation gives CASRHLADQETQYF.

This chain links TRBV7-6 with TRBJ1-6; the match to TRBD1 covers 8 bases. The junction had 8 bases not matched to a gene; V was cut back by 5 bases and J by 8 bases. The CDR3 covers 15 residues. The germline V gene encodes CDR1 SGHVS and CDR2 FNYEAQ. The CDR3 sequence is CASSAQTGADSPLHF. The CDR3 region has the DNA TGTGCCAGCAGCGCTCAGACAGGGGCCGATTCACCCCTCCACTTT.

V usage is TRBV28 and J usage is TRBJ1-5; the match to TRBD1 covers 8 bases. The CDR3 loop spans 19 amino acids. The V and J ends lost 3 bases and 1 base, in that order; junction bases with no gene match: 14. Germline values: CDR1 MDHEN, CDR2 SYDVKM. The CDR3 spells CASSFPPTGDLQSNQPQHF. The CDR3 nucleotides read TGTGCCAGCAGTTTCCCCCCGACAGGGGATCTGCAAAGCAATCAGCCCCAGCATTTT.

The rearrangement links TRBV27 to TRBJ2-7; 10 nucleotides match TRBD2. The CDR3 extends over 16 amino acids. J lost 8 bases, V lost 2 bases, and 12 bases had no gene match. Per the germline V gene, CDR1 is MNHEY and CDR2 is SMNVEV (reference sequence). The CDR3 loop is CASSLPSTSGVVKQYF. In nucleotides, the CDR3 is TGTGCCAGCAGTTTACCCAGTACTAGCGGGGTTGTCAAGCAGTACTTC.

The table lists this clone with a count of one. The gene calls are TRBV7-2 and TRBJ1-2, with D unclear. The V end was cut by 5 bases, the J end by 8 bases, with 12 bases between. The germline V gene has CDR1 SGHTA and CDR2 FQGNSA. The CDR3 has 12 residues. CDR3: CASSTNRGGYTF. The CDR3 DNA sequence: TGTGCCAGCAGCACCAATCGCGGAGGCTACACCTTC.

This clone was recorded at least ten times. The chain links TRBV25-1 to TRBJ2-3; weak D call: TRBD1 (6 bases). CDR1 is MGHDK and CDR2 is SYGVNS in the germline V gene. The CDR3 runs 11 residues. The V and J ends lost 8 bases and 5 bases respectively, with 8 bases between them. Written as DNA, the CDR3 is TGTGCCAGCGGGGGCTTAGATACGCAGTATTTT. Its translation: CASGGLDTQYF.

CDR3 sequence (DNA): TGTGCCATCGGAACTAGCGGTTCAGATACGCAGTATTTT. Amino acid sequence: CAIGTSGSDTQYF. This chain uses TRBV10-3 with TRBJ2-3; TRBD2 agrees at 8 bases. Germline V lookup: CDR1 ENHRY, CDR2 SYGVKD. The V segment lost 8 bases and the J segment 4 bases; nucleotides outside the gene matches: 5. There are 13 residues in the CDR3.

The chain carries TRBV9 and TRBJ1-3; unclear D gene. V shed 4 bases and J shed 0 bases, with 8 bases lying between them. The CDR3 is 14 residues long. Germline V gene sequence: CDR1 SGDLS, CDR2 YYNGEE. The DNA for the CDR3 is TGTGCCAGCAGCTTAGACTTCTCTGGAAACACCATATATTTT. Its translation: CASSLDFSGNTIYF.

The CDR3 bases are TGCGCCAGCAGCTTGAGGCCTAGCGGAAGCACAGATACGCAGTATTTT. Its translation: CASSLRPSGSTDTQYF. This chain uses TRBV5-1 with TRBJ2-3; 7 bases are a match to TRBD2. This CDR3 region has 16 residues. The germline V gene encodes CDR1 SGHRS and CDR2 YFSETQ. V gave up 1 base and J gave up 0 bases; unmatched junction bases: 5. Based on the CDR3 plus reference TRBV5-1 and TRBJ2-3, the full variable domain is KAGVTQTPRYLIKTRGQQVTLSCSPISGHRSVSWYQQTPGQGLQFLFEYFSETQRNKGNFPGRFSGRQFSNSRSEMNVSTLELGDSALYLCASSLRPSGSTDTQYFGPGTRLTVL.

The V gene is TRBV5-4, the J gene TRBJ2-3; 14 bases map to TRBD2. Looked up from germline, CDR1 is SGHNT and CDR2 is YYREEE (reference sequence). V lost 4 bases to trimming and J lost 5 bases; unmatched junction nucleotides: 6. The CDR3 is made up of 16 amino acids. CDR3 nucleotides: TGTGCCAGCAGCCTCCGACTAGCGGGGGGGGGAGATACGCAGTATTTT. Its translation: CASSLRLAGGGDTQYF.

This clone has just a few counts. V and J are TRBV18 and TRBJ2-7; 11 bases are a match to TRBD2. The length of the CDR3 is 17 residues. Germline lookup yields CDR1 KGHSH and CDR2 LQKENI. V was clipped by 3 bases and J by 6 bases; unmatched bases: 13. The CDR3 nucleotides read TGTGCCAGCTCACCTCTCCTGATAGCGGGGGGGCGTGTCGAGCAGTACTTC. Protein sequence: CASSPLLIAGGRVEQYF. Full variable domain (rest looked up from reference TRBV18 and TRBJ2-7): NAGVMQNPRHLVRRRGQEARLRCSPMKGHSHVYWYRQLPEEGLKFMVYLQKENIIDESGMPKERFSAEFPKEGPSILRIQQVVRGDSAAYFCASSPLLIAGGRVEQYFGPGTRLTVT.

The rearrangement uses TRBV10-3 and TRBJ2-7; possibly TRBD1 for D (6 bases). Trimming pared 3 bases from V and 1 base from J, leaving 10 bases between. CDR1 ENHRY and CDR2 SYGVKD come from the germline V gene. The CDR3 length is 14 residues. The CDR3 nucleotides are TGTGCCATCAGTGATGGGCAGGGGTCCTACGAGCAGTACTTC. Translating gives CAISDGQGSYEQYF.

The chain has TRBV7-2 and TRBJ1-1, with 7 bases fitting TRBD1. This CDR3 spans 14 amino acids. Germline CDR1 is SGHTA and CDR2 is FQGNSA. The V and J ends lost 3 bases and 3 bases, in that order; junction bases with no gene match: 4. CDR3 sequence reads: CASSLTGYDTEAFF. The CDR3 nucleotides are TGTGCCAGCAGCTTGACAGGGTACGACACTGAAGCTTTCTTT.

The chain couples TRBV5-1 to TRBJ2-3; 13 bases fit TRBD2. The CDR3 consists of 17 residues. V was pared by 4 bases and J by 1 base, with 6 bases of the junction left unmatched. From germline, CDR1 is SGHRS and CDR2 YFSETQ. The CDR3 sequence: CASSGWTSGGRTDTQYF. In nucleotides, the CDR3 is TGCGCCAGCAGCGGATGGACTAGCGGGGGCCGCACAGATACGCAGTATTTT.

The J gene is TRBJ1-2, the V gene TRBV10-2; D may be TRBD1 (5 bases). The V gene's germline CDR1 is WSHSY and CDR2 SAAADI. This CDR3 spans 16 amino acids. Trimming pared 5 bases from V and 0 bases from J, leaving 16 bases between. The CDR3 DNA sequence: TGCGCCAGCAGTTCGGGCCGGGGGGGAGCTAACTATGGCTACACCTTC. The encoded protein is CASSSGRGGANYGYTF.

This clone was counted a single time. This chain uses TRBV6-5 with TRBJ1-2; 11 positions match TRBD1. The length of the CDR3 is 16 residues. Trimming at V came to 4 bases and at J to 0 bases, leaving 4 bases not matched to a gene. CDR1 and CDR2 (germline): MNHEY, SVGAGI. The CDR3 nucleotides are TGTGCCAGCAGTTTTTCGGGACAGGGGGCTAACTATGGCTACACCTTC. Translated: CASSFSGQGANYGYTF.

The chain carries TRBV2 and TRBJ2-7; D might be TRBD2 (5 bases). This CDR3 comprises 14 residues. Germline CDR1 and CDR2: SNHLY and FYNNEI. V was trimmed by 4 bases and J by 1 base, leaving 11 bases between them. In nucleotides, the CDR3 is TGTGCCAGCAGTGTTTTACGGGGATCCTACGAGCAGTACTTC. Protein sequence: CASSVLRGSYEQYF.

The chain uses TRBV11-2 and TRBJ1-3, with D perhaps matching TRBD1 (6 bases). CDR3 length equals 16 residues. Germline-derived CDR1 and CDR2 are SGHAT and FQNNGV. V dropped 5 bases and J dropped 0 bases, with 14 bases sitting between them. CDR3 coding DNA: TGTGCCAGCAGCCTGATAACAGGGATCTCTGGAAACACCATATATTTT. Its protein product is CASSLITGISGNTIYF.

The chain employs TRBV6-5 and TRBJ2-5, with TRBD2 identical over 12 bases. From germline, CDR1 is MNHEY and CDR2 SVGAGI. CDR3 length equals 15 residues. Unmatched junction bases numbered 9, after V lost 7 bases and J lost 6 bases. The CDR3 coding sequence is TGTGCCAGCACTTTCCGGACTAGCGGGGTTAAGACCCAGTACTTC. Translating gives CASTFRTSGVKTQYF.

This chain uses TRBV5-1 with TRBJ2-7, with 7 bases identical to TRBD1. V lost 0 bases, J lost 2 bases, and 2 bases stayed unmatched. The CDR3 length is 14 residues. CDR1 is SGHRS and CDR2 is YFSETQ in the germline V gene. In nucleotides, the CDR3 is TGCGCCAGCAGCTTGGGGGACAGCACCTACGAGCAGTACTTC. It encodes CASSLGDSTYEQYF.

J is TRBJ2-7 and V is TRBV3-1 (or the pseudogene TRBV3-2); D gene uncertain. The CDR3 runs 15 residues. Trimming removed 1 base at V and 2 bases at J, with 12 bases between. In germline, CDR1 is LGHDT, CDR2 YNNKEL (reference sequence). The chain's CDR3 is CASSQVVFQAYEQYF. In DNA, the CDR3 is TGTGCCAGCAGCCAAGTTGTATTCCAGGCCTACGAGCAGTACTTC.

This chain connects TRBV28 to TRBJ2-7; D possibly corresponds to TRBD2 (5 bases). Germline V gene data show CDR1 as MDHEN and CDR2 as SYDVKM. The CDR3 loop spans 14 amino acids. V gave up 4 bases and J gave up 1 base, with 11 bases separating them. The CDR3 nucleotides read TGTGCCAGCAGTTCCGAGGGATTATCCTACGAGCAGTACTTC. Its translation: CASSSEGLSYEQYF.

Written as DNA, the CDR3 is TGTGCCAGCAGCTTAGACACAGGGACCAGGGCTGAAGCTTTCTTT. It is translated as CASSLDTGTRAEAFF. The chain links TRBV7-9 to TRBJ1-1, with D perhaps matching TRBD1 (6 bases). This CDR3 has 15 residues. V was cut by 1 base and J by 6 bases, with 15 bases left in between. CDR1 and CDR2 (germline): SEHNR, FQNEAQ (reference sequence).